These 10 T cell receptor beta chains came from one sample sequenced in a study of breast tumors, draining lymph nodes, adjacent tissues. TCRdb re-analysed the multiplex PCR reads in MiXCR, keeping a single row per CDR3 protein. Found here are under 300,000 distinct CDR3 sequences, less than 40% of them singletons; the top ten hold roughly 3.5%. Axillary draining lymph nodes of breast cancer patients supplied the node samples. The sample comprised axillary lymph node tissue. Receptor source: a female donor with breast cancer. Some clones in this sample may be carry-over from other donors' samples.

This clonotype was detected ten times or more. V is TRBV9 and J is TRBJ1-2; D is undetermined. V dropped 4 bases and J dropped 3 bases, with 13 bases sitting between them. This CDR3 has 14 amino acids. CDR1 and CDR2 from the germline V gene are SGDLS and YYNGEE. Written as DNA, the CDR3 is TGTGCCAGCAGCCCTCGGCAGTTTGACTATGGCTACACCTTC. Translation: CASSPRQFDYGYTF.

The chain employs TRBV12-3 or TRBV12-4 and TRBJ1-5, with TRBD1 matching 10 bases. The CDR3 length is 18 residues. With V trimmed by 4 bases and J by 3 bases, 12 bases remained unmatched. The CDR3 region has the DNA TGTGCCAGCAGTTCCGGGACAGGGGTGGAAAAAGCCAATCAGCCCCAGCATTTT. Encoded protein: CASSSGTGVEKANQPQHF.

This clonotype was found many times. The chain uses TRBV5-6 and TRBJ1-5; no firm D call. Germline V gene lookup returns CDR1 SGHDT and CDR2 YYEEEE. The CDR3 extends over 16 amino acids. Trimming removed 5 bases from V and 1 base from J, with 16 bases in between. The CDR3 DNA reads TGTGCCAGCAGTCCACCGGGATCGGGAAGCAATCAGCCCCAGCATTTT. Amino acids: CASSPPGSGSNQPQHF.

J is TRBJ2-4 and V is TRBV15; 14 bases map to TRBD2. The CDR3 spans 21 residues. The germline V gene has CDR1 LNHNV and CDR2 YYDKDF (reference sequence). The junction had 19 bases not matched to a gene; V was cut back by 6 bases and J by 3 bases. For the CDR3, the DNA is TGTGCCACCAGTCAAAGCTTGCCCGGGACTAGCGGGAGACGGGGCAAAAACATTCAGTACTTC. As protein: CATSQSLPGTSGRRGKNIQYF.

This clonotype has at least ten counts. The chain employs TRBV4-1 and TRBJ2-3; the D is unclear. The CDR3 spans 15 residues. CDR1 is MGHRA and CDR2 is YSYEKL in the germline V gene. Between the trimmed V and J ends, which lost 4 bases and 3 bases, there was a span of 14 bases. In DNA, the CDR3 is TGCGCCAGCAGCCGAAGTGGCCTCAATACAGATACGCAGTATTTT. Protein: CASSRSGLNTDTQYF.

The chain is built from TRBV6-1 and TRBJ2-2, with D uncertain. This CDR3 region has 13 residues. Germline V lookup: CDR1 MNHNS, CDR2 SASEGT. V was trimmed by 10 bases and J by 4 bases, leaving 13 bases between them. The chain's CDR3 is CANRASGTGELFF. The CDR3 bases are TGTGCCAACCGGGCCTCGGGCACCGGGGAGCTGTTTTTT.

The rearrangement links TRBV6-6 to TRBJ1-6; D is uncertain. The V end was cut by 1 base, the J end by 8 bases, with 6 bases between. The CDR3 is made up of 13 amino acids. Per germline, CDR1 MNHNY and CDR2 SVGAGI (reference sequence). Here the CDR3 reads CASSYYGDSPLHF. The CDR3 DNA is TGTGCCAGCAGTTACTATGGGGATTCACCCCTCCACTTT.

The V and J genes are TRBV6-5 and TRBJ2-1, with TRBD2 matching 7 bases. The ends lost 7 bases at V and 2 bases at J; junction bases unmatched: 5. CDR3 length: 14 amino acids. The germline V gene has CDR1 MNHEY and CDR2 SVGAGI. The CDR3 nucleotides read TGTGCCAGCACCCCACGGGGGGCCTACAATGAGCAGTTCTTC. The encoded protein is CASTPRGAYNEQFF.

V gene TRBV2 combines with J gene TRBJ1-6, with 7 bases identical to TRBD1. This CDR3 contains 16 residues. V was clipped by 6 bases and J by 4 bases; unmatched bases: 9. The germline gives CDR1 SNHLY, CDR2 FYNNEI. The CDR3 DNA reads TGTGCCAGCAGCGCAAGGGGGCGGACATATAATTCACCCCTCCACTTT. Translating gives CASSARGRTYNSPLHF.

This rearrangement joins TRBV20-1 to TRBJ2-4; D might be TRBD1 (6 bases). The CDR3 is 13 amino acids. V was pared by 4 bases and J by 5 bases, with 12 bases between. Germline CDR1 reads DFQATT; CDR2 reads SNEGSKA (reference sequence). The CDR3 is CSATTGWENIQYF. The CDR3 bases are TGCAGTGCTACCACAGGGTGGGAAAACATTCAGTACTTC.